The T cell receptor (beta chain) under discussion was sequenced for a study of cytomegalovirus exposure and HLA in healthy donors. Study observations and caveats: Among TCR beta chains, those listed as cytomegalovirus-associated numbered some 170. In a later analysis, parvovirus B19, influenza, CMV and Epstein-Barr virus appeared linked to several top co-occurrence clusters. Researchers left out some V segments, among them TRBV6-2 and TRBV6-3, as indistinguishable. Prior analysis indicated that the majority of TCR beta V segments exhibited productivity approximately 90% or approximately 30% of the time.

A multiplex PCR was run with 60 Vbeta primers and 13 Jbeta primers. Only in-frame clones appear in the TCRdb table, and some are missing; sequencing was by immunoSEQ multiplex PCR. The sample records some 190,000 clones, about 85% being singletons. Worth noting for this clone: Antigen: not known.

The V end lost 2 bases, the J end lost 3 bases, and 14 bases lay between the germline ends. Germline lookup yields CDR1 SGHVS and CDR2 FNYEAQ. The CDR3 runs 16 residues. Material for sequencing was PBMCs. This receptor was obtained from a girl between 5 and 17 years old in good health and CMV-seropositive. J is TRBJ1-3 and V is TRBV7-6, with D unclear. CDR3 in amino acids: CASSLSDIGFGNTIYF. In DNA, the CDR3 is TGTGCCAGCAGCTTATCCGACATCGGCTTTGGAAACACCATATATTTT.